This T cell receptor (beta chain) derives from a study of response to subunit inactivated influenza vaccine. General study points: Each seasonal influenza vaccination recruits few new T cells, the authors suggested.

About this clonotype itself: Antigen unknown.

MiXCR, applied by TCRdb to the RT-PCR reads, yields one record per CDR3 protein. The repertoire includes more than 500,000 distinct CDR3 sequences, about 11% of them detected once, and about 11% sits in the top ten. The same specimen was also included in a second study, on T cells expressing NK-cell markers. As that study records: 5'RACE template switching built TCR beta cDNA with unique molecular identifiers. Beta-chain profiling covered CD3+CD56+NKG2C+, CD3+CD56+NKG2C- and CD3+CD56-NKG2C+ sorted subsets. Among CD8+ T cells from about six donors, dominant NKG2C+ clonotypes accounted for about 1.0-7.0%. The HCMV specificity of the expanded NKG2C+ T cell clones stayed unresolved.

The specimen was PBMCs from blood, collected on the day of vaccination. The receptor's source is a man aged 45-60 years who received an inactivated influenza vaccine.

The CDR3 coding sequence is TGTGCCAGCTGCCCGAGGGTACATGGGGCCAACGTCCTGACTTTC. Translated, it gives CASCPRVHGANVLTF. J is TRBJ2-6 and V is TRBV12-3 or TRBV12-4, with TRBD2 as a possible D gene (5 bases). The CDR3 consists of 15 residues. Trimming shortened V by 8 bases and J by 3 bases, and 14 bases separated the two germline ends.